These 19 T cell receptor beta chains share one sample of origin, sequenced in a study of identical twins. TCRdb re-called the 5' RACE reads through MiXCR, storing one row per CDR3 protein. The sample includes hundreds of thousands of distinct CDR3 sequences, 7.5% of them seen just once. Separately, the same data were catalogued under a study of yellow fever vaccine responses in identical twins.

The sequenced sample was memory (CD45RO+) T cells sorted from blood. The receptors come from a woman aged 18-29 years in good health.

The CDR3 sequence: CASMDSKGNEQFF. CDR3 DNA sequence: TGTGCCAGCATGGACAGCAAGGGCAATGAGCAGTTCTTC. V usage is TRBV6-1 and J usage is TRBJ2-1; D possibly corresponds to TRBD1 (6 bases). CDR1 and CDR2 from the germline V gene are MNHNS and SASEGT. The V gene lost 7 bases and the J gene lost 6 bases, with 13 bases spanning the gap. CDR3 length: 13 residues.

This clonotype counts as medium-sized (0.01 to 0.1%). CDR3 nucleotides: TGCAGCACTGCTAGCGGGGGCGGGGAGCTGTTTTTT. Translating gives CSTASGGGELFF. The chain links TRBV29-1 to TRBJ2-2; TRBD2 aligns across 10 bases. The trim removed 8 bases at V and 7 bases at J, leaving 4 bases unmatched. The CDR3 extends over 12 amino acids. CDR1 and CDR2 from the germline V gene are SQVTM and ANQGSEA.

The table lists this clonotype with a few counts. The J gene is TRBJ2-5, the V gene TRBV6-2 or TRBV6-3; TRBD2 matches at 12 bases. V gave up 7 bases and J gave up 4 bases; unmatched junction bases: 7. The CDR3 is 15 amino acids. CDR1 MNHEY and CDR2 SVGEGT come from the germline V gene. The CDR3 sequence: CASTRRLAGVETQYF. The CDR3 bases are TGTGCCAGCACCAGACGACTAGCGGGAGTAGAGACCCAGTACTTC.

This chain connects TRBV12-3 or TRBV12-4 to TRBJ1-1; D ambiguous. This CDR3 region has 11 residues. Trimming took off 4 bases at V and 7 bases at J, with 7 bases between the two ends. This CDR3 reads CASSSAGEAFF. CDR3 DNA sequence: TGTGCCAGCAGTTCAGCGGGTGAAGCTTTCTTT.

The sample holds a few counts of this clonotype. The chain has TRBV3-1 and TRBJ2-1; TRBD1 matches 10 bases. This CDR3 has 13 residues. V lost 4 bases, J lost 13 bases, and 7 bases stayed unmatched. Germline assignment: CDR1 LGHDT and CDR2 YNNKEL (reference sequence). CDR3: CASSRRGTGVQFF. In DNA form, the CDR3 reads TGTGCCAGCAGCCGCCGAGGGACAGGGGTCCAGTTCTTC.

This clonotype was counted a few times. The chain links TRBV25-1 to TRBJ2-7, with 14 positions matching TRBD2. This CDR3 spans 20 amino acids. J gave up 0 bases and V 3 bases, and 13 bases lay outside the gene matches. CDR1 is MGHDK, CDR2 SYGVNS, per germline. The CDR3 spells CASSDPDPGLAGETSYEQYF. The CDR3 nucleotides are TGTGCCAGCAGTGATCCCGATCCGGGACTAGCGGGAGAAACCTCCTACGAGCAGTACTTC.

This clonotype was seen only a few times. V and J are TRBV25-1 and TRBJ2-3; the D gene is possibly TRBD2 (5 bases). The ends were cut back, 2 bases at V and 5 bases at J, with 11 bases in the middle. Germline assignment: CDR1 MGHDK and CDR2 SYGVNS. The CDR3 loop spans 14 amino acids. The CDR3 DNA sequence: TGTGCCAGCAGTGAACTAGCCAACATAGATACGCAGTATTTT. It translates to CASSELANIDTQYF.

This chain connects TRBV28 to TRBJ1-1, with unresolved D. Per germline, CDR1 MDHEN and CDR2 SYDVKM. V was trimmed by 8 bases and J by 0 bases, leaving 13 bases between them. This CDR3 spans 14 amino acids. The CDR3 is CASAPGALNTEAFF. CDR3 nucleotide sequence: TGTGCCAGCGCCCCCGGAGCCTTGAACACTGAAGCTTTCTTT.

Comment on this clonotype: Mismatch with germline at one junction end may stem from a read error. The chain recombines TRBV12-3 or TRBV12-4 with TRBJ1-6; 7 bases align to TRBD1. The CDR3 extends over 16 amino acids. The CDR3 DNA is TGTGCCAGCAGGCGACAGGGTAGCTCCTATAATACACCCCTCCACTTT. This encodes CASRRQGSSYNTPLHF.

This clonotype was found many times. The rearrangement joins TRBV11-2 to TRBJ1-1; D uncertain. Germline lookup yields CDR1 SGHAT and CDR2 FQNNGV. The CDR3 consists of 14 residues. Between the trimmed V and J ends, which lost 0 bases and 6 bases, there was a span of 11 bases. In nucleotides, the CDR3 is TGTGCCAGCAGCTTAGATCAGGTTGGTGCTGAAGCTTTCTTT. This encodes CASSLDQVGAEAFF.

This clonotype was observed at least ten times. The chain has TRBV4-2 and TRBJ2-1; no firm D call. The CDR3 has 16 amino acids. Germline loops: CDR1 LGHNA, CDR2 YNFKEQ. V gave up 3 bases and J gave up 0 bases, with 12 bases separating them. The CDR3 loop reads CASSHSPSVSYNEQFF. The CDR3 DNA is TGTGCCAGCAGCCATAGCCCGTCCGTCTCCTACAATGAGCAGTTCTTC.

The sample holds many counts of this clonotype. The chain joins TRBV4-2 to TRBJ1-6; D gene unclear. The CDR3 has 14 amino acids. V shed 0 bases and J shed 8 bases, with 8 bases lying between them. Germline CDR1 and CDR2: LGHNA and YNFKEQ. The CDR3 here is CASSQDSQHSPLHF. The DNA of the CDR3 is TGTGCCAGCAGCCAAGATTCTCAGCATTCACCCCTCCACTTT.

This clonotype was found many times. The chain employs TRBV5-1 and TRBJ2-5; possible D gene TRBD1, 5 bases. The CDR3 totals 15 residues. The ends were cut back, 2 bases at V and 5 bases at J, with 16 bases in the middle. Germline V CDR1 and CDR2: SGHRS, YFSETQ. The CDR3 DNA reads TGCGCCAGCAGCTTCCAGGGTAGGCTAGGTGAGACCCAGTACTTC. Translated: CASSFQGRLGETQYF.

This clonotype was detected only a few times. Its ends do not fully match the called genes, so a read error is possible. This chain connects TRBV3-1 to TRBJ2-7; D perhaps matches TRBD1 (6 bases). The CDR3 spans 13 residues. Germline V lookup: CDR1 LGHDT, CDR2 YNNKEL (reference sequence). The CDR3, as DNA: TGTGCCAGCACCCAAGGGGGCTCCTACGAGCAGTACTTC. It specifies CASTQGGSYEQYF.

This chain joins TRBV2 and TRBJ2-1; D unresolved. Germline V gives CDR1 SNHLY, CDR2 FYNNEI. The CDR3 spans 13 residues. The ends were cut back, 2 bases at V and 3 bases at J, with 5 bases in the middle. This chain's CDR3 is CASSEISYNEQFF. In DNA, the CDR3 is TGTGCCAGCAGTGAAATCAGCTACAATGAGCAGTTCTTC. The full variable domain, in which reference TRBV2 and TRBJ2-1 provide the parts outside the CDR3, is EPEVTQTPSHQVTQMGQEVILRCVPISNHLYFYWYRQILGQKVEFLVSFYNNEISEKSEIFDDQFSVERPDGSNFTLKIRSTKLEDSAMYFCASSEISYNEQFFGPGTRLTVL.

This clonotype was found a few times. V is TRBV6-5 and J is TRBJ2-3; 12 bases map to TRBD2. The CDR3 loop spans 19 amino acids. V lost 1 base to trimming and J lost 2 bases; unmatched junction nucleotides: 10. Germline values: CDR1 MNHEY, CDR2 SVGAGI. CDR3 region: CASSYWASGGAEHTDTQYF. As DNA, the CDR3 is TGTGCCAGCAGTTACTGGGCTAGCGGGGGGGCCGAACACACAGATACGCAGTATTTT.

The V gene is TRBV4-1, the J gene TRBJ1-2; 7 bases align to TRBD1. V lost 1 base to trimming and J lost 8 bases; unmatched junction nucleotides: 16. CDR1 is MGHRA, CDR2 YSYEKL, per germline. The CDR3 loop spans 17 amino acids. CDR3 DNA: TGCGCCAGCAGCCAAGTCACCCGGGACAGAGAAGGTTTCGGCTACACCTTC. Translated, it gives CASSQVTRDREGFGYTF.

This clonotype was picked up a small number of times. The gene calls are TRBV25-1 and TRBJ2-1, with 9 bases identical to TRBD1. The V and J ends lost 6 bases and 3 bases, in that order; junction bases with no gene match: 9. This CDR3 is built from 16 residues. The germline gives CDR1 MGHDK, CDR2 SYGVNS. CDR3 coding DNA: TGTGCCAGCAGCCTCCGGGACAGGGATGACTACAATGAGCAGTTCTTC. Its translation: CASSLRDRDDYNEQFF.

This clonotype was seen repeatedly, ten times or more. The gene calls are TRBV28 and TRBJ2-5; 14 bases agree with TRBD2. Germline V gives CDR1 MDHEN, CDR2 SYDVKM. V lost 8 bases and J lost 3; bases outside the gene matches: 8. The CDR3 consists of 16 residues. The CDR3 reads CASSSMTSGREETQYF. As DNA, the CDR3 is TGTGCCAGCTCCTCCATGACTAGCGGGAGGGAAGAGACCCAGTACTTC.